These 15 T cell receptor beta chains were all obtained from the same sample, sequenced in a study of blood T cell repertoires in COVID-19. Measured with immunoSEQ multiplex PCR; TCRdb has only the in-frame clones, and not every one. The repertoire includes 90,000 to 120,000 clones, around 88% of them detected once, and 6.8% sits in the top ten. Sequencing was done on a sample of peripheral blood. The receptors originated from a man aged 45-65 years with active or convalescent COVID-19.

The chain employs TRBV6-6 and TRBJ2-7; D uncertain. The CDR3 is 14 residues long. With 6 bases removed from V and 3 bases from J, the gap between germline ends came to 15 bases. Germline V gives CDR1 MNHNY, CDR2 SVGAGI (reference sequence). The CDR3 region is CASRTPTRYYEQYF. CDR3 coding DNA: TGTGCCAGCAGAACTCCGACACGGTACTACGAGCAGTACTTC.

The rearrangement uses TRBV2 and TRBJ2-5; 10 bases map to TRBD2. CDR1 is SNHLY, CDR2 FYNNEI, per germline. This CDR3 is built from 15 residues. The junction had 9 bases not matched to a gene; V was cut back by 9 bases and J by 2 bases. CDR3 sequence reads: CARQPGLARQETQYF. The CDR3, as DNA: TGTGCCAGGCAGCCGGGACTAGCGAGACAAGAGACCCAGTACTTC.

The chain recombines TRBV27 with TRBJ2-7; TRBD2 aligns across 10 bases. This CDR3 region has 13 residues. Trimming took 10 bases from V and 2 from J; bases not matched to a gene: 5. Germline V gives CDR1 MNHEY, CDR2 SMNVEV (reference sequence). As DNA, the CDR3 is TGTGCCAACAAGCGGGAGGGACCCTACGAGCAGTACTTC. Translating gives CANKREGPYEQYF.

This clone was observed once. The chain recombines TRBV7-2 with TRBJ2-6; D may be TRBD2 (7 bases). The CDR3 extends over 16 amino acids. CDR1 SGHTA and CDR2 FQGNSA come from the germline V gene. V was trimmed by 5 bases and J by 2 bases, leaving 13 bases between them. CDR3 amino acids: CASSLRGGPGANVLTF. The CDR3 region has the DNA TGTGCCAGCAGCCTTAGGGGGGGGCCTGGGGCCAACGTCCTGACTTTC.

J is TRBJ2-7 and V is TRBV6-2 or TRBV6-3; a possible D gene is TRBD2 (6 bases). Trimming removed 2 bases at V and 2 bases at J, with 10 bases between. The CDR3 extends over 14 amino acids. Germline values: CDR1 MNHEY, CDR2 SVGEGT. The CDR3 protein is CASSYLGGPYEQYF. The CDR3 nucleotides are TGTGCCAGCAGTTACCTGGGGGGTCCCTACGAGCAGTACTTC.

This chain joins TRBV29-1 and TRBJ1-1, with a possible D match to TRBD1 (5 bases). This CDR3 contains 13 residues. Germline CDR1 SQVTM, CDR2 ANQGSEA. The germline V and J ends were trimmed by 3 bases and 1 base, with 9 bases remaining between them. The CDR3 DNA is TGCAGCGTTGACAGGGAAGGGAACACTGAAGCTTTCTTT. It encodes CSVDREGNTEAFF.

The count of this clone is one. CDR3 sequence (DNA): TGTGCCAGCAGCCGACAGGGTAATCAGCCCCAGCATTTT. Protein product: CASSRQGNQPQHF. The chain combines TRBV11-2 with TRBJ1-5, with 7 bases lining up with TRBD1. Germline loops: CDR1 SGHAT, CDR2 FQNNGV. The CDR3 is 13 residues long. Trimming removed 5 bases from V and 4 bases from J; junction bases left unmatched: 2.

CDR3 sequence (DNA): TGTGCCAGCAGTTCTCCCGGGACAGGGGATCAGCCCCAGCATTTT. Amino acid sequence: CASSSPGTGDQPQHF. This chain uses TRBV28 with TRBJ1-5; 10 bases are shared with TRBD1. The CDR3 runs 15 residues. Per germline, CDR1 MDHEN and CDR2 SYDVKM. With V trimmed by 4 bases and J by 5 bases, 5 bases remained unmatched.

V usage is TRBV11-2 and J usage is TRBJ2-4; 8 bases agree with TRBD2. Germline CDR1 reads SGHAT; CDR2 reads FQNNGV. J gave up 6 bases and V 5 bases, and 9 bases lay outside the gene matches. The CDR3 spans 15 residues. The CDR3 loop reads CASSPWGTRVNIQYF. CDR3 DNA sequence: TGTGCCAGCAGCCCCTGGGGGACTAGAGTAAACATTCAGTACTTC.

The V gene is TRBV28, the J gene TRBJ1-2, with D maybe TRBD1 (6 bases). The germline CDR1 and CDR2 sequences are MDHEN and SYDVKM. V was shortened by 6 bases and J by 8 bases, with 13 bases between the two germline ends. CDR3 length: 12 amino acids. The CDR3 reads CASSRTVSGYTF. The CDR3 DNA reads as TGTGCCAGCAGCCGGACAGTAAGCGGCTACACCTTC.

CDR3 loop: CASSRISGSEGNEQFF. DNA of the CDR3: TGCGCCAGCAGCCGAATTAGCGGGAGCGAGGGGAATGAGCAGTTCTTC. The chain links TRBV4-1 to TRBJ2-1; 9 nucleotides agree with TRBD2. V shed 4 bases, J shed 7 bases, and the junction held 11 bases outside the gene matches. Germline-derived CDR1 and CDR2 are MGHRA and YSYEKL. This CDR3 has 16 residues.

This clone has only one observation. V is TRBV20-1 and J is TRBJ2-1, with a tentative D call TRBD2 (6 bases). Trimming shortened V by 3 bases and J by 6 bases, and 24 bases separated the two germline ends. The CDR3 has 17 amino acids. Germline V gene data show CDR1 as DFQATT and CDR2 as SNEGSKA (reference sequence). CDR3 loop: CSASPVIGGGRSNEQFF. The CDR3 DNA sequence: TGCAGTGCTAGTCCAGTCATCGGGGGAGGCCGTTCCAATGAGCAGTTCTTC.

This clone was counted a single time. The chain is built from TRBV15 and TRBJ1-4; tentatively, D is TRBD1 (5 bases). Trimming stripped 2 bases from V and 1 base from J, with 11 bases between. CDR3 length: 16 residues. Germline V gene data show CDR1 as LNHNV and CDR2 as YYDKDF (reference sequence). CDR3 loop: CATSRSRGKTNEKLFF. In DNA, the CDR3 is TGTGCCACCAGCAGATCACGGGGGAAAACTAATGAAAAACTGTTTTTT.

This clone has only one observation. V gene TRBV7-2 combines with J gene TRBJ1-1, with D maybe TRBD1 (5 bases). In germline, CDR1 is SGHTA, CDR2 FQGNSA. Trimming removed 3 bases at V and 5 bases at J, with 10 bases between. The CDR3 is 13 residues long. The CDR3 DNA sequence: TGTGCCAGCAGCTTTCCAGGGTTTACTGAAGCTTTCTTT. It codes for CASSFPGFTEAFF.

V usage is TRBV11-3 and J usage is TRBJ2-1; no clear D. The CDR3 is 14 residues long. The ends were cut back, 4 bases at V and 0 bases at J, with 7 bases in the middle. Germline V gene sequence: CDR1 SGHNT, CDR2 YENEEA. The CDR3 nucleotides read TGTGCCAGCAGCTCGAGAAGCTCCTACAATGAGCAGTTCTTC. It yields the protein CASSSRSSYNEQFF. The whole variable domain, filled in from reference TRBV11-3 and TRBJ2-1, reads EAGVVQSPRYKIIEKKQPVAFWCNPISGHNTLYWYLQNLGQGPELLIRYENEEAVDDSQLPKDRFSAERLKGVDSTLKIQPAELGDSAVYLCASSSRSSYNEQFFGPGTRLTVL.